The 30 T cell receptor beta chains reported below all come from one sample, sequenced in a study of T cell responses to AZD1222 COVID-19 vaccine. TCRdb's copy holds only in-frame clones and misses some; the assay was immunoSEQ multiplex PCR. The repertoire holds 85,000 to 100,000 clones, with roughly 91% as singletons. Sequenced here: peripheral blood, sampled on day 0 of AZD1222 vaccination. The receptors were gathered from an adult in good health.

The table lists this clone with a count of one. The chain is built from TRBV7-2 and TRBJ1-6; 11 bases align to TRBD1. From germline, CDR1 is SGHTA and CDR2 FQGNSA. Germline trimming cut 3 bases from V and 9 bases from J; bases unmatched to any gene: 1. The CDR3 spans 14 residues. CDR3: CASSLGQGGSPLHF. CDR3 nucleotides: TGTGCCAGCAGCTTGGGACAGGGGGGTTCACCCCTCCACTTT.

The J gene is TRBJ2-1, the V gene TRBV19, with unresolved D. The V end was cut by 5 bases, the J end by 5 bases, with 16 bases between. Germline V CDR1 and CDR2: LNHDA, SQIVND (reference sequence). The CDR3 length is 15 residues. This CDR3 is CASSYLAPPNNEQFF. In nucleotides, the CDR3 is TGTGCCAGTAGTTATTTGGCACCCCCCAACAATGAGCAGTTCTTC.

The chain combines TRBV5-1 with TRBJ2-3, with a possible D match to TRBD1 (5 bases). This CDR3 has 14 residues. Trimming pared 5 bases from V and 4 bases from J, leaving 14 bases between. Germline CDR1 and CDR2: SGHRS and YFSETQ. The CDR3 region is CASRNGQGSDTQYF. CDR3 coding DNA: TGCGCCAGCAGAAATGGACAAGGGTCAGATACGCAGTATTTT. Full variable domain (rest looked up from reference TRBV5-1 and TRBJ2-3): KAGVTQTPRYLIKTRGQQVTLSCSPISGHRSVSWYQQTPGQGLQFLFEYFSETQRNKGNFPGRFSGRQFSNSRSEMNVSTLELGDSALYLCASRNGQGSDTQYFGPGTRLTVL.

The chain carries TRBV2 and TRBJ2-3, with D unresolved. This CDR3 comprises 15 residues. Germline V lookup: CDR1 SNHLY, CDR2 FYNNEI. Trimming removed 6 bases from V and 6 bases from J, with 19 bases in between. In nucleotides, the CDR3 is TGTGCCAGCAGCGCTCAGGTGACTTTCTACGATACGCAGTATTTT. It is translated as CASSAQVTFYDTQYF.

V and J are TRBV11-1 and TRBJ2-7; TRBD1 aligns across 9 bases. This CDR3 contains 15 residues. V trimming: 2 bases; J trimming: 1 base; junction bases outside the gene matches: 3. Germline V gene lookup returns CDR1 SGHAT and CDR2 FQDESV (reference sequence). The CDR3 coding sequence is TGTGCCAGCAGCTTATGGGACAGGGAATCCTACGAGCAGTACTTC. Its protein is CASSLWDRESYEQYF.

V is TRBV7-6 and J is TRBJ1-1, with 7 bases aligning to TRBD1. Looked up from germline, CDR1 is SGHVS and CDR2 is FNYEAQ. V shed 5 bases, J shed 4 bases, and the junction held 10 bases outside the gene matches. This CDR3 is 15 amino acids long. CDR3 sequence: CASSRDSGGITEAFF. In DNA, the CDR3 is TGTGCCAGCAGCCGGGATTCAGGGGGTATCACTGAAGCTTTCTTT.

The chain recombines TRBV10-3 with TRBJ2-2, with D perhaps matching TRBD2 (6 bases). Trimming stripped 6 bases from V and 0 bases from J, with 23 bases between. This CDR3 spans 19 amino acids. The V gene's germline CDR1 is ENHRY and CDR2 SYGVKD. The CDR3 sequence is CAIRPDRRSGTANTGELFF. As DNA, the CDR3 is TGTGCCATCAGACCAGACCGACGTAGCGGAACTGCGAACACCGGGGAGCTGTTTTTT.

The rearrangement joins TRBV7-9 to TRBJ1-3; D gene ambiguous. Germline V CDR1 and CDR2: SEHNR, FQNEAQ (reference sequence). V was pared by 0 bases and J by 6 bases, with 6 bases between. The length of the CDR3 is 13 residues. The DNA of the CDR3 is TGTGCCAGCAGCTTAGCTAGCCTAAACACCATATATTTT. As protein: CASSLASLNTIYF.

V gene TRBV7-8 combines with J gene TRBJ2-1; 8 positions agree with TRBD2. The V and J ends lost 4 bases and 7 bases, in that order; junction bases with no gene match: 9. CDR1 and CDR2 from the germline V gene are SGHVS and FQNEAQ. CDR3 length: 15 amino acids. CDR3 nucleotide sequence: TGTGCCAGCAGCTATTCGGGGGGGACACCGAATGAGCAGTTCTTC. This encodes CASSYSGGTPNEQFF.

With respect to this clone: The limits of the CDR3 on the DNA are not certain, so only TCRdb's listed CDR3 is given. The CDR3 reads CASSSSYVTEAFF. V is TRBV6-5 and J is TRBJ1-1. Germline assignment: CDR1 MNHEY and CDR2 SVGAGI. The CDR3 length equals 13 residues, ends included.

The chain recombines TRBV20-1 with TRBJ2-3; D not certain. There are 14 residues in the CDR3. In germline, CDR1 is DFQATT, CDR2 SNEGSKA (reference sequence). Trimming cost V 3 bases and J 3 bases, with 13 bases left between them. DNA for the CDR3: TGCAGTGCTAGTTTAGGGATGGGGACAGATACGCAGTATTTT. Translation: CSASLGMGTDTQYF.

CDR3 bases: TGTGCCAGCAGCCAAGGGCAGGGGGCGAATAATTCACCCCTCCACTTT. Its protein is CASSQGQGANNSPLHF. The chain uses TRBV4-2 and TRBJ1-6; 8 nucleotides match TRBD1. The length of the CDR3 is 16 residues. Trimming removed 1 base from V and 5 bases from J; junction bases left unmatched: 4. Germline V gene lookup returns CDR1 LGHNA and CDR2 YNFKEQ.

The rearrangement joins TRBV18 to TRBJ1-1, with TRBD1 identical over 7 bases. Germline-derived CDR1 and CDR2 are KGHSH and LQKENI. V gave up 5 bases and J gave up 4 bases; unmatched junction bases: 7. The length of the CDR3 is 14 residues. The CDR3 nucleotides read TGTGCCAGCTCAGCCGACAGGGAAGGCACTGAAGCTTTCTTT. Encoded protein: CASSADREGTEAFF.

The CDR3 nucleotides read TGTGCCAGCAGTGAAAATTCGGGGGGTTACGAGCAGTACTTC. Protein sequence: CASSENSGGYEQYF. This chain connects TRBV6-1 to TRBJ2-7; 7 bases are shared with TRBD2. V lost 2 bases to trimming and J lost 4 bases; unmatched junction nucleotides: 5. CDR1 and CDR2 (germline): MNHNS, SASEGT. The CDR3 has 14 amino acids.

The rearrangement uses TRBV11-3 and TRBJ1-1, with no clear D. Germline V gene lookup returns CDR1 SGHNT and CDR2 YENEEA. There are 14 residues in the CDR3. Deletions cut 1 base from V and 4 bases from J, with 10 bases between. CDR3 DNA: TGTGCCAGCAGCTTAGGCGGCAGCTCCACTGAAGCTTTCTTT. Protein product: CASSLGGSSTEAFF.

This chain connects TRBV10-3 to TRBJ1-2, with a weak D call TRBD1 (6 bases). V lost 4 bases, J lost 5 bases, and 11 bases lay in between. The CDR3 runs to 13 residues. The germline CDR1 and CDR2 sequences are ENHRY and SYGVKD. This CDR3 is CAISATDSYGYTF. Written as DNA, the CDR3 is TGTGCCATCAGTGCGACGGACAGTTATGGCTACACCTTC.

V and J are TRBV7-3 and TRBJ1-5; 7 nucleotides line up with TRBD1. The germline V gene encodes CDR1 SGHTA and CDR2 FQGTGA. CDR3 length: 21 residues. Losses at the gene ends were 4 bases for V and 0 bases for J; bases not matched to a gene: 21. The CDR3 DNA reads as TGTGCCAGCAGCTCACACACCGGCGAAGGACAGGCTTGGAGTAGCAATCAGCCCCAGCATTTT. Protein: CASSSHTGEGQAWSSNQPQHF.

The chain links TRBV18 to TRBJ2-4, with 9 nucleotides matching TRBD2. Unmatched junction bases numbered 5, after V lost 6 bases and J lost 2 bases. The germline V gene encodes CDR1 KGHSH and CDR2 LQKENI. The CDR3 spans 15 residues. CDR3 bases: TGTGCCAGCTCGCCCGCGGGGGGGACCAAAAACATTCAGTACTTC. This codes for CASSPAGGTKNIQYF.

This clone has just one count. The chain has TRBV6-5 and TRBJ2-5, with D possibly being TRBD2 (6 bases). The CDR3 covers 15 residues. Germline-derived CDR1 and CDR2 are MNHEY and SVGAGI. The V end lost 0 bases, the J end lost 5 bases, and 13 bases lay between the germline ends. CDR3 DNA sequence: TGTGCCAGCAGTTACTCCCCGGGGGTATGGGAGACCCAGTACTTC. It codes for CASSYSPGVWETQYF.

V gene TRBV10-3 combines with J gene TRBJ2-3; 7 bases fit TRBD1. Germline loops: CDR1 ENHRY, CDR2 SYGVKD. J was trimmed by 1 base and V by 10 bases; bases with no gene match: 5. The CDR3 is made up of 13 amino acids. This CDR3 is CATTGVGTDTQYF. DNA of the CDR3: TGTGCCACCACAGGGGTTGGCACAGATACGCAGTATTTT.

This chain links TRBV7-2 with TRBJ2-1; unclear D gene. CDR1 and CDR2 from the germline V gene are SGHTA and FQGNSA. Trimming left V 0 bases short and J 7 bases short, with 7 bases between. The CDR3 has 13 amino acids. The CDR3 DNA is TGTGCCAGCAGCTTAGCCTGGTCTAATGAGCAGTTCTTC. Its translation is CASSLAWSNEQFF.

The chain couples TRBV27 to TRBJ2-1; TRBD1 matches 8 bases. Losses at the gene ends were 5 bases for V and 2 bases for J; bases not matched to a gene: 5. Germline V gene sequence: CDR1 MNHEY, CDR2 SMNVEV (reference sequence). The CDR3 spans 15 residues. The CDR3 here is CASSIGQGTYNEQFF. The CDR3 DNA reads as TGTGCCAGCAGTATCGGACAGGGAACCTACAATGAGCAGTTCTTC.

The chain links TRBV7-3 to TRBJ1-6; possibly TRBD1 for D (6 bases). This CDR3 comprises 16 residues. V was shortened by 5 bases and J by 6 bases, with 17 bases between the two germline ends. Per the germline V gene, CDR1 is SGHTA and CDR2 is FQGTGA. This chain's CDR3 is CASSPPTGNSNSPLHF. Here the CDR3 DNA reads TGTGCCAGCAGCCCGCCCACAGGGAATTCTAATTCACCCCTCCACTTT.

The chain combines TRBV7-3 with TRBJ2-3; 9 positions match TRBD2. The CDR3 has 15 residues. The germline V gene encodes CDR1 SGHTA and CDR2 FQGTGA. Trimming cost V 2 bases and J 4 bases; bases outside gene matches: 4. CDR3 DNA: TGTGCCAGCAGCTTAGATGCGGGGGGGCCAGATACGCAGTATTTT. This encodes CASSLDAGGPDTQYF.

V is TRBV7-2 and J is TRBJ1-5; maybe TRBD1 (6 bases). V dropped 1 base and J dropped 11 bases, with 15 bases sitting between them. The CDR3 extends over 14 amino acids. CDR1 is SGHTA and CDR2 is FQGNSA in the germline V gene. The CDR3 sequence: CASSLETGSRAQHF. The CDR3 nucleotides are TGTGCCAGCAGCTTAGAAACAGGGAGCCGGGCCCAGCATTTT.

DNA for the CDR3: TGTGCCAGCTCGGACAGGAGAGGTGAAAAACTGTTTTTT. Translating gives CASSDRRGEKLFF. This chain uses TRBV12-3 or TRBV12-4 with TRBJ1-4; 7 bases fit TRBD1. This CDR3 has 13 amino acids. V trimming: 8 bases; J trimming: 7 bases; junction bases outside the gene matches: 7.

The V gene is TRBV5-8, the J gene TRBJ1-2; a possible D gene is TRBD1 (5 bases). Between the trimmed V and J ends, which lost 1 base and 5 bases, there was a span of 9 bases. This CDR3 has 13 amino acids. The germline V gene has CDR1 SGHTS and CDR2 YDEGEE. CDR3 sequence reads: CASSLSRGYGYTF. CDR3 coding DNA: TGTGCCAGCAGCTTGTCACGGGGGTATGGCTACACCTTC.

V is TRBV19 and J is TRBJ1-5; a weak D match, TRBD1 (6 bases). The V end was cut by 5 bases, the J end by 3 bases, with 14 bases between. Germline V gives CDR1 LNHDA, CDR2 SQIVND (reference sequence). This CDR3 is built from 15 residues. The CDR3 region has the DNA TGTGCCAGTAGTTTCTTGGGACACACCAATCAGCCCCAGCATTTT. Translation gives CASSFLGHTNQPQHF.

The rearrangement links TRBV5-1 to TRBJ2-1; 9 bases line up with TRBD1. Germline lookup yields CDR1 SGHRS and CDR2 YFSETQ. The V and J ends lost 3 bases and 5 bases, in that order; junction bases with no gene match: 9. The CDR3 contains 16 residues. The CDR3 here is CASSWGQGRGNNEQFF. The CDR3, as DNA: TGCGCCAGCAGCTGGGGACAGGGTCGAGGGAACAATGAGCAGTTCTTC.

The chain joins TRBV19 to TRBJ1-1; possible D gene TRBD1, 6 bases. The CDR3 contains 13 residues. The V and J ends lost 6 bases and 1 base respectively, with 9 bases between them. In germline, CDR1 is LNHDA, CDR2 SQIVND (reference sequence). The CDR3 coding sequence is TGTGCCAGTAGGGGCAGGGGGAACACTGAAGCTTTCTTT. It encodes CASRGRGNTEAFF. Filled out from reference TRBV19 and TRBJ1-1, the complete variable domain reads DGGITQSPKYLFRKEGQNVTLSCEQNLNHDAMYWYRQDPGQGLRLIYYSQIVNDFQKGDIAEGYSVSREKKESFPLTVTSAQKNPTAFYLCASRGRGNTEAFFGQGTRLTVV.